Below, 24 T cell receptor beta chains from the same sample are listed, as sequenced in a study of regulatory T cells in long-lasting Graves disease. Time point described: persistent/refractory GD, antithyroid drugs over 5 years with positive TRAb. The TCR library was made from RNA that had been extracted from PBMCs in TRIzol. The TCR beta library used iRepertoire HTBI primers with Arm-PCR amplification of CDR3. In TCRdb, the multiplex PCR reads were re-called with MiXCR into one record per CDR3 protein. The sample contains about 660,000 distinct CDR3 sequences, 25% to 35% of which appear only once. The specimen was peripheral blood mononuclear cells (PBMCs), collected when the disease was refractory, from a patient treated with antithyroid drugs. Source of these receptors: a female donor with Graves disease.

This clonotype appeared a few times. V gene TRBV20-1 combines with J gene TRBJ1-4; the D gene is possibly TRBD1 (5 bases). Germline V CDR1 and CDR2: DFQATT, SNEGSKA (reference sequence). Trimming removed 5 bases at V and 3 bases at J, with 13 bases between. The CDR3 is made up of 14 amino acids. The CDR3 coding sequence is TGCAGTGCTTCCCGGGACGCCGCTAATGAAAAACTGTTTTTT. Translating gives CSASRDAANEKLFF.

This clonotype was picked up a small number of times. This rearrangement joins TRBV18 to TRBJ1-2, with D unresolved. The CDR3 length is 15 residues. Per the germline V gene, CDR1 is KGHSH and CDR2 is LQKENI. Trimming shortened V by 0 bases and J by 2 bases, and 10 bases separated the two germline ends. The CDR3 DNA reads as TGTGCCAGCTCACCACCGGTTTCGGTGAACTATGGCTACACCTTC. Its protein is CASSPPVSVNYGYTF.

The chain recombines TRBV18 with TRBJ2-7; 7 nucleotides line up with TRBD2. Germline-derived CDR1 and CDR2 are KGHSH and LQKENI. Trimming took 1 base from V and 3 from J; bases not matched to a gene: 6. CDR3 length: 15 amino acids. The CDR3 spells CASSPLSSGGYEQYF. The CDR3 DNA sequence: TGTGCCAGCTCACCACTTTCTAGCGGCGGCTACGAGCAGTACTTC.

This clonotype was observed a few times. The genes are TRBV5-1 and TRBJ2-7; D is possibly TRBD1 (6 bases). Trimming pared 4 bases from V and 3 bases from J, leaving 14 bases between. This CDR3 contains 14 residues. Germline V lookup: CDR1 SGHRS, CDR2 YFSETQ. This CDR3 is CASSARLDSYEQYF. As DNA, the CDR3 is TGCGCCAGCAGCGCCCGACTGGACAGCTACGAGCAGTACTTC.

The rearrangement links TRBV7-2 to TRBJ1-1; 8 bases map to TRBD1. The junction had 11 bases not matched to a gene; V was cut back by 5 bases and J by 3 bases. The CDR3 extends over 16 amino acids. Per germline, CDR1 SGHTA and CDR2 FQGNSA. In DNA form, the CDR3 reads TGTGCCAGCAGCAAAGATATTGGACAGGGACACACTGAAGCTTTCTTT. It codes for CASSKDIGQGHTEAFF. The full variable domain, with the rest looked up from reference TRBV7-2 and TRBJ1-1, is GAGVSQSPSNKVTEKGKDVELRCDPISGHTALYWYRQSLGQGLEFLIYFQGNSAPDKSGLPSDRFSAERTGGSVSTLTIQRTQQEDSAVYLCASSKDIGQGHTEAFFGQGTRLTVV.

This clonotype was found a few times. The V call is TRBV20-1, the J call TRBJ2-7, with 9 bases fitting TRBD1. The CDR3 is made up of 14 amino acids. Germline V gene sequence: CDR1 DFQATT, CDR2 SNEGSKA (reference sequence). The J segment lost 1 base and the V segment lost 1 base, leaving 2 bases of the junction unmatched. CDR3 region: CSARGTGDSYEQYF. DNA for the CDR3: TGCAGTGCTAGAGGGACAGGGGATTCCTACGAGCAGTACTTC.

The CDR3 reads CASSAGTGLSDGYTF. The CDR3 nucleotides are TGCGCCAGCAGCGCCGGGACAGGGCTTTCGGATGGCTACACCTTC. This chain joins TRBV5-1 and TRBJ1-2; 9 positions match TRBD1. J lost 6 bases, V lost 4 bases, and 10 bases had no gene match. The CDR3 has 15 residues. Per germline, CDR1 SGHRS and CDR2 YFSETQ.

Notes on this clonotype: A read error may be the cause here, since a much bigger clone is one base away. The CDR3 sequence: CSVEEGGNEQYF. The CDR3 DNA reads TGCAGCGTTGAAGAAGGAGGGAACGAGCAGTACTTC. The rearrangement joins TRBV29-1 to TRBJ2-7; TRBD2 might be the D (6 bases). V lost 0 bases, J lost 5 bases, and 8 bases lay in between. This CDR3 comprises 12 residues. Per the germline V gene, CDR1 is SQVTM and CDR2 is ANQGSEA.

This sequence joins TRBV27 and TRBJ2-2, with 7 bases aligning to TRBD2. From germline, CDR1 is MNHEY and CDR2 SMNVEV (reference sequence). The CDR3 extends over 18 amino acids. The V and J ends lost 6 bases and 0 bases, in that order; junction bases with no gene match: 13. The CDR3 region is CASRPIPGTNANTGELFF. The CDR3 DNA sequence: TGTGCCAGCAGACCAATCCCAGGGACTAACGCGAACACCGGGGAGCTGTTTTTT.

The rearrangement uses TRBV19 and TRBJ1-2; 7 bases align to TRBD1. The junction had 5 bases not matched to a gene; V was cut back by 8 bases and J by 2 bases. CDR3 length: 13 amino acids. From germline, CDR1 is LNHDA and CDR2 SQIVND (reference sequence). CDR3 in amino acids: CASFRGANYGYTF. For the CDR3, the DNA is TGTGCCAGTTTCAGGGGGGCGAACTATGGCTACACCTTC.

This clonotype has ten or more counts. The rearrangement links TRBV12-3 or TRBV12-4 to TRBJ2-7, with a tentative D call TRBD2 (6 bases). The germline V and J ends were trimmed by 3 bases and 0 bases, with 12 bases remaining between them. This CDR3 contains 15 residues. CDR3 loop: CASSLEGLSSYEQYF. As DNA, the CDR3 is TGTGCCAGCAGTTTGGAGGGCCTGAGCTCCTACGAGCAGTACTTC.

The CDR3, as DNA: TGCAGCGTTGAAGAGAGCCAGGGCGACAACTATGGCTACACCTTC. Its protein is CSVEESQGDNYGYTF. The chain recombines TRBV29-1 with TRBJ1-2; D may be TRBD1 (5 bases). CDR3 length equals 15 residues. Germline V gene data show CDR1 as SQVTM and CDR2 as ANQGSEA. V was clipped by 0 bases and J by 2 bases, with 13 bases between them.

This clonotype was seen at least ten times. The chain recombines TRBV15 with TRBJ1-5; no definite D call. From germline, CDR1 is LNHNV and CDR2 YYDKDF (reference sequence). This CDR3 is 13 amino acids long. Trimming shortened V by 0 bases and J by 5 bases, and 5 bases separated the two germline ends. The CDR3 DNA reads TGTGCCACCAGCAGAGAAGGGCATCAGCCCCAGCATTTT. Residues: CATSREGHQPQHF.

The CDR3 protein is CASRSRTGNNYGYTF. The CDR3 DNA reads as TGTGCCAGCAGGTCTCGGACAGGGAATAACTATGGCTACACCTTC. The chain combines TRBV6-2 or TRBV6-3 with TRBJ1-2; 8 bases align to TRBD1. With 6 bases clipped from V and 1 base from J, the junction kept 7 bases outside the gene matches. Germline V lookup: CDR1 MNHEY, CDR2 SVGEGT. There are 15 residues in the CDR3.

This clonotype has just a few counts. The CDR3 sequence is CASSQEGLGGYTF. In nucleotides, the CDR3 is TGTGCCAGCAGCCAAGAAGGACTCGGTGGCTACACCTTC. This chain connects TRBV3-1 to TRBJ1-2; D is unclear. V was trimmed by 0 bases and J by 7 bases, leaving 9 bases between them. In germline, CDR1 is LGHDT, CDR2 YNNKEL (reference sequence). The CDR3 totals 13 residues.

J is TRBJ2-7 and V is TRBV30; maybe TRBD1 (5 bases). This CDR3 is built from 12 residues. Trimming removed 4 bases at V and 3 bases at J, with 10 bases between. Germline assignment: CDR1 GTSNPN and CDR2 SVGIG (reference sequence). CDR3 DNA sequence: TGTGCCTGGAAGCAGGGTAGCTACGAGCAGTACTTC. Amino acids: CAWKQGSYEQYF.

J is TRBJ2-5 and V is TRBV29-1, with 9 bases lining up with TRBD1. Per germline, CDR1 SQVTM and CDR2 ANQGSEA. The CDR3 length is 19 residues. V was clipped by 4 bases and J by 0 bases; unmatched bases: 18. The CDR3 DNA is TGCAGCGTTGGGGGGGTTTCGGGCCGGGACAGGGAGTACCAAGAGACCCAGTACTTC. It codes for CSVGGVSGRDREYQETQYF.

The chain couples TRBV10-3 to TRBJ2-2; the match to TRBD2 covers 10 bases. The CDR3 consists of 16 residues. Germline assignment: CDR1 ENHRY and CDR2 SYGVKD. The J segment lost 5 bases and the V segment lost 6 bases, leaving 9 bases of the junction unmatched. The CDR3 DNA reads as TGTGCCATCAGCGAAAGCGGGAGGGCCGGGACCGGGGAGCTGTTTTTT. It encodes CAISESGRAGTGELFF.

The chain couples TRBV25-1 to TRBJ1-2; perhaps TRBD1 as D (6 bases). V lost 3 bases and J 3 bases, leaving 11 bases between the germline ends. CDR1 and CDR2 (germline): MGHDK, SYGVNS. The CDR3 extends over 14 amino acids. The CDR3 DNA follows: TGTGCCAGCAGTGATGGACAGCTTGACTATGGCTACACCTTC. The encoded protein is CASSDGQLDYGYTF.

As to this clonotype: A read error is possible here, since a much larger clone lies one base away. The V and J genes are TRBV19 and TRBJ1-2, with a weak D call TRBD1 (6 bases). The CDR3 runs 11 residues. Germline CDR1 is LNHDA and CDR2 is SQIVND (reference sequence). The V and J ends lost 10 bases and 3 bases respectively, with 9 bases between them. CDR3 sequence: CATAGDYGYTF. The DNA for the CDR3 is TGTGCCACCGCAGGGGACTATGGCTACACCTTC.

This clonotype was observed a few times. The V call is TRBV5-4, the J call TRBJ1-2; TRBD1 matches 9 bases. The CDR3 spans 16 residues. Per the germline V gene, CDR1 is SGHNT and CDR2 is YYREEE (reference sequence). The trim removed 4 bases at V and 6 bases at J, leaving 13 bases unmatched. CDR3 protein: CASSAPRFGTGNGYTF. CDR3 in DNA: TGTGCCAGCAGCGCTCCGCGTTTTGGGACAGGGAATGGCTACACCTTC.

V and J are TRBV4-1 and TRBJ2-7; 8 bases are shared with TRBD2. CDR1 and CDR2 (germline): MGHRA, YSYEKL. Unmatched junction bases numbered 10, after V lost 4 bases and J lost 2 bases. CDR3 length: 16 residues. The CDR3 bases are TGCGCCAGCAGCCCAGCGTTTCGTAGCGGGACCTACGAGCAGTACTTC. It is translated as CASSPAFRSGTYEQYF.

V gene TRBV29-1 combines with J gene TRBJ1-1, with D hard to call. Germline V gene lookup returns CDR1 SQVTM and CDR2 ANQGSEA. Trimming removed 4 bases from V and 6 bases from J, with 9 bases in between. CDR3 length: 11 residues. The CDR3, as DNA: TGCAGCGTTGCGCTAATCTCTGAAGCTTTCTTT. It is translated as CSVALISEAFF.

The table lists this clonotype with a few counts. V is TRBV29-1 and J is TRBJ1-1, with 8 bases identical to TRBD1. Germline CDR1 reads SQVTM; CDR2 reads ANQGSEA. The CDR3 covers 15 residues. V dropped 0 bases and J dropped 0; count of bases not matched to a gene: 3. CDR3 DNA: TGCAGCGTTGAAGATCCGACAGGGGTGAACACTGAAGCTTTCTTT. It is translated as CSVEDPTGVNTEAFF.